This T cell receptor beta chain was captured by sequencing in a study of cytomegalovirus exposure and HLA in healthy donors. PCR used 60 Vbeta primers and 13 Jbeta primers. Sequenced by immunoSEQ multiplex PCR; TCRdb stores in-frame clones only, minus some. The data contain around 78,000 clones, 72% of them seen just once; the ten biggest clones take up over 8.5%. The V gene end was trimmed by 3 bases and the J gene end by 7 bases; junction bases not matched to a gene: 2. The germline CDR1 and CDR2 sequences are SGDLS and YYNGEE. CDR3 length: 13 residues. This clone appeared many times. The V and J genes are TRBV9 and TRBJ1-5, with 9 bases matching TRBD1. The source is a woman between 35 and 50 years old in good health and CMV-seropositive. The sequenced sample consisted of PBMCs. The chain's CDR3 is CASSATGGQPQHF. CDR3 bases: TGTGCCAGCAGCGCGACAGGGGGACAGCCCCAGCATTTT.